This entry is about one TCR beta chain. The target antigen is unknown. The data originate from a study of T cells after yellow fever vaccination. Study-wide points: Though it reached lower strength, the secondary response hit its peak faster, day 5 versus 15. A large majority of primary-vaccination clones showed up again after the booster (approximately 96% CD4, about 87% CD8).

Germline V lookup: CDR1 LNHNV, CDR2 YYDKDF (reference sequence). The CDR3 length is 14 residues. The V segment lost 5 bases and the J segment 0 bases; nucleotides outside the gene matches: 4. Making TCR cDNA involved 5'RACE template switching, which added UMIs and a universal primer site. TCRdb re-analysed the 5' RACE reads in MiXCR, keeping a single row per CDR3 protein. This table has about 73,000 distinct CDR3 sequences, approximately 8% appearing once. The V gene is TRBV15, the J gene TRBJ2-7; 7 nucleotides agree with TRBD1. The TCR sequence derives from a man aged 30-40 years who received the YFV17D yellow fever vaccine. The source was CD8+ T cells sorted from PBMCs, collected on the day of the yellow fever booster vaccination. In nucleotides, the CDR3 is TGTGCCACCAGCCGCCGGGACAGCTCCTACGAGCAGTACTTC. Its protein is CATSRRDSSYEQYF.